A single sample gave rise to the 28 T cell receptor beta chains below, sequenced in a study of T cell clonality in common variable immunodeficiency. General study findings and limits: In common variable immunodeficiency, TCR beta chains reportedly carried fewer deletions and N-nucleotide insertions.

TCRdb keeps only in-frame clones here, not all; method: immunoSEQ multiplex PCR. The specimen has 30,000 to 40,000 clones, none found just once. These receptors have no identified antigens. Sequenced sample: peripheral blood mononuclear cells. These receptors all stem from a human donor with common variable immunodeficiency.

This clone was recorded a few times. Coverage ceases 3 residues before the CDR3 finishes, and the germline J gene fills in the end. This chain connects TRBV16 to TRBJ1-6; the D gene is possibly TRBD1 (6 bases). The V end was cut by 5 bases, the J end by 4 bases, with 15 bases between. The CDR3 runs 16 residues. Germline loops: CDR1 KGHSY, CDR2 FQNENV. The CDR3 is CASSSTSGQYNSPLHF. CDR3 bases read: TGTGCCAGCAGCTCTACTAGTGGACAGTATAATTCACCC.

This clone appeared many times. With the read ending 3 residues before the CDR3 end, the germline J gene is used to fill in that end. V usage is TRBV10-3 and J usage is TRBJ2-3, with D perhaps matching TRBD1 (5 bases). CDR1 is ENHRY, CDR2 SYGVKD, per germline. V shed 11 bases and J shed 1 base, with 13 bases lying between them. This CDR3 comprises 13 residues. The CDR3 loop reads CAGSGRGTDTQYF. CDR3 DNA (partial): TGTGCCGGTTCTGGCAGGGGCACAGATACG.

This clone was recorded many times. The sequence runs out 3 residues before the end of the CDR3; the remainder is reconstructed from the germline J gene. V usage is TRBV7-8 and J usage is TRBJ2-7; TRBD1 is a possible D gene (5 bases). The CDR3 consists of 14 residues. V was clipped by 2 bases and J by 5 bases, with 13 bases between them. Germline V CDR1 and CDR2: SGHVS, FQNEAQ. This chain's CDR3 is CASSLSQGTHEQYF. The part of the CDR3 DNA that was read is TGTGCCAGCAGCTTATCCCAGGGAACCCACGAG.

This clone showed up many times. The observed sequence ends 3 residues before the CDR3 terminus, with the missing tail filled in from the germline J gene. The same CDR3 arises from other DNA sequences in this sample as well. The V and J genes are TRBV7-1 and TRBJ1-2, with 12 bases that match TRBD1. TRBV7-1 is treated as an ORF (open reading frame) with a function not yet certain. J was trimmed by 4 bases and V by 3 bases; bases with no gene match: 18. The CDR3 covers 20 residues. The CDR3 DNA, read in part, is TGTGCCAGCAGCTCTATACCGGGACAGGGGGCTCCGGGTGGTTCCTATGGC. This sequence encodes CASSSIPGQGAPGGSYG. The whole CDR3 is CASSSIPGQGAPGGSYGYTF.

This clone was picked up many times. The read ends 3 residues early relative to the CDR3; the germline J gene fills the gap. V usage is TRBV7-6 and J usage is TRBJ2-2; TRBD1 aligns across 8 bases. Germline CDR1 reads SGHVS; CDR2 reads FNYEAQ. Germline trimming cut 4 bases from V and 4 bases from J; bases unmatched to any gene: 8. This CDR3 has 16 amino acids. This CDR3 reads CASSSFGQGVTGELFF. CDR3 bases read: TGTGCCAGCAGCTCCTTTGGACAGGGAGTCACCGGGGAG.

The sample holds many counts of this clone. The read falls 3 residues short of the CDR3 end, and the missing part is taken from the germline J gene. The chain carries TRBV20-1 and TRBJ1-5; 7 bases map to TRBD1. The V gene end was trimmed by 5 bases and the J gene end by 5 bases; junction bases not matched to a gene: 12. This CDR3 spans 15 amino acids. Germline CDR1 reads DFQATT; CDR2 reads SNEGSKA (reference sequence). The CDR3 here is CSASLPDRVDQPQHF. The CDR3 DNA, read in part, is TGCAGTGCTTCCCTACCCGACAGGGTGGATCAGCCC.

This clone occurred many times. The read stops 3 residues short of the end of the CDR3; the missing end is completed from the germline J gene. The chain joins TRBV18 to TRBJ2-7; 7 bases agree with TRBD2. V lost 5 bases, J lost 5 bases, and 15 bases stayed unmatched. CDR3 length: 16 amino acids. Germline V gives CDR1 KGHSH, CDR2 LQKENI. The CDR3 reads CASSRATSSLGHEQYF. The covered CDR3 bases are TGTGCCAGCTCAAGGGCGACTAGCTCATTAGGACACGAG.

As to this clone: The read gets to within 3 residues of the CDR3 end, and the germline J gene fills in the rest. The V gene is TRBV20-1, the J gene TRBJ2-1; 8 bases agree with TRBD1. Germline V gene lookup returns CDR1 DFQATT and CDR2 SNEGSKA (reference sequence). The CDR3 covers 15 residues. Losses at the gene ends were 0 bases for V and 8 bases for J; bases not matched to a gene: 9. CDR3 sequence: CSARDPRTGYDEQFF. The DNA read from the CDR3 is TGCAGTGCTAGAGATCCCCGGACAGGGTATGATGAG.

Details on this clone: The read ends 3 residues early relative to the CDR3; the germline J gene fills the gap. V and J are TRBV2 and TRBJ1-2, with TRBD1 matching over 8 bases. Germline trimming cut 3 bases from V and 2 bases from J; bases unmatched to any gene: 2. Germline CDR1 reads SNHLY; CDR2 reads FYNNEI. This CDR3 is 14 amino acids long. CDR3 DNA (partial): TGTGCCAGCAGTGAGAACAGGGGGAACTATGGC. It specifies CASSENRGNYG. The CDR3 reads in full as CASSENRGNYGYTF.

In this sample, this clone turned up a few times. The CDR3 extends 3 residues past the end of the read, so its final part is completed from the germline J gene. This chain links TRBV19 with TRBJ2-2; 8 positions agree with TRBD2. Germline CDR1 reads LNHDA; CDR2 reads SQIVND (reference sequence). The CDR3 extends over 14 amino acids. Germline trimming cut 5 bases from V and 4 bases from J; bases unmatched to any gene: 3. The CDR3 protein is CASSHSGTTGELFF. Partial CDR3 DNA: TGTGCCAGTAGTCATAGCGGGACCACCGGGGAG.

Many counts were recorded for this clone. Sequencing ends 3 residues short of the CDR3 end; the germline J gene provides the rest. In the same sample, other DNA sequences code for this CDR3. The chain is built from TRBV20-1 and TRBJ1-1; TRBD1 matches 7 bases. Trimming took 5 bases from V and 0 from J; bases not matched to a gene: 6. This CDR3 has 14 residues. Germline CDR1 is DFQATT and CDR2 is SNEGSKA (reference sequence). Incomplete CDR3 DNA: TGCAGTGCTGGGGAGGGGGCGATGAACACTGAA. Its translation: CSAGEGAMNTE. The entire CDR3 reads CSAGEGAMNTEAFF.

This clone has a count of ten or more. The DNA ends 3 residues before the CDR3 does, and the rest of the CDR3 is filled in from the germline J gene. The chain uses TRBV6-2 or TRBV6-3 and TRBJ1-1; D unclear. Per germline, CDR1 MNHEY and CDR2 SVGEGT. V was pared by 6 bases and J by 4 bases, with 15 bases between. This CDR3 is built from 14 residues. The sequenced CDR3 bases are TGTGCCAGCAGACTGGGCCTCACCCTCACTGAA. The encoded protein is CASRLGLTLTE. The whole CDR3 protein reads CASRLGLTLTEAFF.

This clone was observed a handful of times. The read halts 3 residues ahead of the CDR3 end, with the missing end drawn from the germline J gene. The V gene is TRBV7-9, the J gene TRBJ2-7; 11 bases are shared with TRBD2. V dropped 4 bases and J dropped 5; count of bases not matched to a gene: 4. The CDR3 consists of 14 residues. The germline gives CDR1 SEHNR, CDR2 FQNEAQ (reference sequence). CDR3 bases read: TGTGCCAGCAGCTCATTGACTAGCGGGAACGAG. Amino acids: CASSSLTSGNE. The entire CDR3 sequence reads CASSSLTSGNEQYF.

The table lists this clone with many counts. The CDR3 end lies 3 residues beyond the end of the read and is filled in from the germline J gene. V is TRBV5-1 and J is TRBJ2-3; 8 bases fit TRBD2. The CDR3 is 14 amino acids. Germline assignment: CDR1 SGHRS and CDR2 YFSETQ. V trimming: 0 bases; J trimming: 5 bases; junction bases outside the gene matches: 2. CDR3 DNA (partial): TGCGCCAGCAGCTTGGAGGCGGGAGGAGATACG. The encoded protein is CASSLEAGGDT. The CDR3, in full, reads CASSLEAGGDTQYF.

Ten or more counts support this clone. The read ends 3 residues shy of where the CDR3 ends; the end is completed using the germline J gene. The chain uses TRBV6-2 or TRBV6-3 and TRBJ1-6, with 11 bases that match TRBD1. Germline V gene sequence: CDR1 MNHEY, CDR2 SVGEGT. J lost 6 bases, V lost 6 bases, and 10 bases had no gene match. The CDR3 runs to 17 residues. The CDR3 spells CASRRDWTGGPNSPLHF. CDR3 DNA (partial): TGTGCCAGCAGGAGGGACTGGACAGGGGGCCCTAATTCACCC.

This clone was seen repeatedly, ten times or more. The read comes to an end 3 residues before the CDR3 does, leaving the germline J gene to fill in the end. The rearrangement links TRBV3-1 (or the pseudogene TRBV3-2) to TRBJ1-1; no clear D. Germline V gene lookup returns CDR1 LGHDT and CDR2 YNNKEL (reference sequence). This CDR3 comprises 14 residues. The V gene lost 1 base and the J gene lost 4 bases, with 10 bases spanning the gap. CDR3 DNA, as far as it was read: TGTGCCAGCAGCCAAGGTTTCGGGTTCACTGAA. Its translation: CASSQGFGFTE. The whole CDR3 is CASSQGFGFTEAFF.

Notes on this clone: Coverage ceases 3 residues before the CDR3 finishes, and the germline J gene fills in the end. V is TRBV7-6 and J is TRBJ2-1, with 8 bases aligning to TRBD2. Germline V gene data show CDR1 as SGHVS and CDR2 as FNYEAQ. V was clipped by 5 bases and J by 0 bases; unmatched bases: 12. There are 18 residues in the CDR3. The sequenced part of the CDR3 DNA is TGTGCCAGCAGCCCGTTGCTGGGAAGCGGGAGCTCCTACAATGAG. It is translated as CASSPLLGSGSSYNE. The whole CDR3 protein reads CASSPLLGSGSSYNEQFF.

This clone was seen ten or more times. The CDR3 extends 3 residues past the end of the read, so its final part is completed from the germline J gene. The rearrangement uses TRBV18 and TRBJ2-1; no reliable D call. The CDR3 runs 12 residues. CDR1 KGHSH and CDR2 LQKENI come from the germline V gene. The ends were cut back, 3 bases at V and 6 bases at J, with 6 bases in the middle. Incomplete CDR3 DNA: TGTGCCAGCTCACCCCTATTCAATGAG. As protein: CASSPLFNE. The whole CDR3 protein is CASSPLFNEQFF.

The CDR3 loop is CASSGTRAYEQYF. The covered CDR3 bases are TGTGCCAGCAGTGGGACTAGGGCCTACGAG. This rearrangement joins TRBV6-1 to TRBJ2-7, with 7 bases fitting TRBD2. The read ends 3 residues before the CDR3 terminus; that terminus is restored from the germline J gene. The germline gives CDR1 MNHNS, CDR2 SASEGT. After removal of 4 bases from V and 2 bases from J, the junction contained 2 bases not matched to a gene. This CDR3 has 13 residues.

This clone was seen only a few times. Read sequence stops 3 residues before the CDR3 end, and the germline J gene provides the missing end. V gene TRBV18 combines with J gene TRBJ2-3; D gene unclear. The CDR3 contains 13 residues. V was pared by 1 base and J by 1 base, with 3 bases between. Germline V gives CDR1 KGHSH, CDR2 LQKENI. The CDR3 is CASSPRRTDTQYF. The covered CDR3 bases are TGTGCCAGCTCACCACGGCGCACAGATACG.

This clone was picked up a small number of times. The read ends 3 residues early relative to the CDR3; the germline J gene fills the gap. The J gene is TRBJ2-7, the V gene TRBV20-1; TRBD2 might be the D (6 bases). Trimming removed 5 bases from V and 3 bases from J, with 14 bases in between. Per germline, CDR1 DFQATT and CDR2 SNEGSKA (reference sequence). This CDR3 region has 13 residues. The sequenced part of the CDR3 DNA is TGCAGTGCTGAACGGGACTTCCACTACGAG. This sequence encodes CSAERDFHYE. The whole CDR3 region reads CSAERDFHYEQYF.

This clone was picked up many times. The read ends 3 residues early relative to the CDR3; the germline J gene fills the gap. V and J are TRBV29-1 and TRBJ1-2; D is ambiguous. Germline lookup yields CDR1 SQVTM and CDR2 ANQGSEA. This CDR3 has 15 amino acids. The CDR3 loop is CSVEDGRAGGSGYTF. The part of the CDR3 DNA that was read is TGCAGCGTTGAAGACGGTCGGGCGGGCGGTTCCGGC.

There are a few counts of this clone. The read falls 3 residues short of the CDR3 end, and the missing part is taken from the germline J gene. The rearrangement uses TRBV11-2 and TRBJ1-1; D is unclear. The CDR3 extends over 12 amino acids. V lost 0 bases, J lost 5 bases, and 4 bases lay in between. Germline loops: CDR1 SGHAT, CDR2 FQNNGV. The sequenced CDR3 bases are TGTGCCAGCAGCTTAGACAGGACTGAA. Its translation: CASSLDRTE. The full CDR3 protein is CASSLDRTEAFF.

This clone was observed many times. The read ends 3 residues early relative to the CDR3; the germline J gene fills the gap. This chain joins TRBV18 and TRBJ2-4, with D possibly TRBD1 on 6 matching bases. Trimming left V 6 bases short and J 1 base short, with 13 bases between. Germline V gene lookup returns CDR1 KGHSH and CDR2 LQKENI. The length of the CDR3 is 15 residues. The CDR3 sequence: CASSVRTAAKNIQYF. The part of the CDR3 DNA that was read is TGTGCCAGCTCGGTTCGGACAGCGGCCAAAAACATT.

As for this clone: The read terminates 3 residues ahead of where the CDR3 ends, so the germline J gene completes it. V gene TRBV7-8 combines with J gene TRBJ1-5, with D perhaps matching TRBD1 (5 bases). This CDR3 contains 14 residues. Trimming removed 1 base at V and 4 bases at J, with 8 bases between. Germline assignment: CDR1 SGHVS and CDR2 FQNEAQ. The CDR3 bases that were read are TGTGCCAGCAGCTTAGTAGAGGGGAATCAGCCC. Encoded protein: CASSLVEGNQP. The whole CDR3 region reads CASSLVEGNQPQHF.

Note on this clone: The CDR3 is cut off 3 residues early in the read; its end comes from the germline J gene. V and J are TRBV5-1 and TRBJ1-2; 9 bases align to TRBD1. The CDR3 totals 16 residues. Germline lookup yields CDR1 SGHRS and CDR2 YFSETQ. The V segment lost 0 bases and the J segment 4 bases; nucleotides outside the gene matches: 7. The CDR3: CASSLDPGTGSYGYTF. CDR3 DNA (partial): TGCGCCAGCAGCTTGGATCCCGGGACAGGGTCCTATGGC.

In this sample, this clone turned up a few times. This CDR3 is CSAGLYGEQFF. CDR3 DNA, as far as it was read: TGCAGTGCTGGGCTTTACGGTGAG. The chain joins TRBV20-1 to TRBJ2-1; D gene ambiguous. The read terminates 3 residues before the CDR3 end, so the remaining end is supplied by the germline J gene. Trimming stripped 5 bases from V and 9 bases from J, with 11 bases between. CDR1 is DFQATT and CDR2 is SNEGSKA in the germline V gene (reference sequence). The CDR3 has 11 residues.

This clone was observed many times. The read ends 3 residues before the CDR3 terminus; that terminus is restored from the germline J gene. The chain has TRBV10-3 and TRBJ1-2; TRBD1 is a possible D gene (6 bases). This CDR3 has 15 residues. Germline V lookup: CDR1 ENHRY, CDR2 SYGVKD. The V end lost 0 bases, the J end lost 2 bases, and 10 bases lay between the germline ends. The CDR3 region is CAISESLGTNYGYTF. CDR3 bases read: TGTGCCATCAGTGAGTCTCTAGGGACAAACTATGGC.